The clone carrying this T cell receptor (beta chain) showed up just a few times. These data belong to a study of blood T cell repertoires in COVID-19. Across the whole study: The study drew acute and convalescent COVID-19 samples from the United States, Italy and Spain. Sample material is recorded as cDNA or gDNA derived from T cells, B-cell-depleted T cells, or PBMCs.

Per the original methods: Estimation of nucleated cell counts was performed using reference gene primer amplification. TCRdb's table, derived via immunoSEQ multiplex PCR, lists solely in-frame clones and lacks some. V and J calls and clone size come straight from that table; D and trimming were deduced from the DNA. This sample has approximately 200,000 clones, with 85% to 90% found just once. What was sequenced was PBMCs or T cells enriched from blood (not recorded which). The origin of this receptor is a woman younger than 35 in a cohort exposed to, infected with or recovered from COVID-19 (not recorded which).

CDR3 residues: CASSYQDSPLHF. CDR3 in DNA: TGTGCCAGCAGCTATCAGGATTCACCCCTCCACTTT. V and J are TRBV7-9 and TRBJ1-6; D remains unclear. V lost 4 bases, J lost 8 bases, and 6 bases lay in between. Germline lookup yields CDR1 SEHNR and CDR2 FQNEAQ (reference sequence). The CDR3 is 12 amino acids.